Below are 9 T cell receptor beta chains sequenced from a single sample in a study of molecular identifiers for immune sequencing clone quantification. TCRdb reprocessed the PCR reads with MiXCR, giving one entry per CDR3 protein. Of about 70,000 distinct CDR3 sequences in the sample, approximately 17% were seen once. Sequencing was done on a sample of naive CD8+ T cells from blood, with Jurkat cell RNA spiked in. Subset noted: FACS-sorted CD8+CD4-CCR7+CD45RA+ naive T cells. The receptors come from a human donor in good health. Some libraries in this study had Jurkat cell RNA spiked in.

The V gene is TRBV3-1, the J gene TRBJ2-5; 9 nucleotides line up with TRBD1. Germline CDR1 and CDR2: LGHDT and YNNKEL (reference sequence). This CDR3 spans 14 amino acids. V lost 4 bases to trimming and J lost 5 bases; unmatched junction nucleotides: 5. The CDR3 coding sequence is TGTGCCAGCAGCCCGGGACAGGGCATGGAGACCCAGTACTTC. Translated, it gives CASSPGQGMETQYF.

This clonotype was detected many times. This sequence joins TRBV4-3 and TRBJ1-1; D is undetermined. With 1 base removed from V and 7 bases from J, the gap between germline ends came to 7 bases. The CDR3 consists of 12 residues. The V gene's germline CDR1 is LGHNA and CDR2 YSLEER. CDR3 in amino acids: CASSQGWSEAFF. CDR3 nucleotides: TGCGCCAGCAGCCAAGGCTGGAGTGAAGCTTTCTTT.

This clonotype was seen repeatedly, ten times or more. The chain has TRBV12-3 or TRBV12-4 and TRBJ1-1, with a weak D call TRBD1 (5 bases). The CDR3 covers 12 residues. Trimming left V 8 bases short and J 6 bases short, with 13 bases between. The DNA for the CDR3 is TGTGCCAGCCAGGGTGGCTTGGCTGAAGCTTTCTTT. Amino acid sequence: CASQGGLAEAFF.

This clonotype was detected a few times. The J gene is TRBJ2-7, the V gene TRBV4-1, with TRBD2 as a possible D gene (6 bases). Germline values: CDR1 MGHRA, CDR2 YSYEKL. Trimming removed 1 base at V and 5 bases at J, with 9 bases between. The CDR3 sequence is 13 residues long. DNA for the CDR3: TGCGCCAGCAGCCAAGTCGGGGGTCACGAGCAGTACTTC. It specifies CASSQVGGHEQYF.

As regards this clonotype: It may be a read error: a sequence one base away is much more abundant. The V and J genes are TRBV11-2 and TRBJ2-7, with D perhaps TRBD1 (6 bases). CDR3 length: 15 amino acids. Trimming removed 5 bases at V and 4 bases at J, with 18 bases between. Germline V gene sequence: CDR1 SGHAT, CDR2 FQNNGV. The CDR3 nucleotides are TGTGCCAGCAGCCCCTCGGACAGAGGGGTTTACGAGCAGTACTTC. Residues: CASSPSDRGVYEQYF.

This clonotype appeared a few times. V and J are TRBV27 and TRBJ2-1, with 11 bases fitting TRBD2. The CDR3 contains 16 residues. Unmatched junction bases numbered 4, after V lost 1 base and J lost 5 bases. Germline assignment: CDR1 MNHEY and CDR2 SMNVEV (reference sequence). In DNA, the CDR3 is TGTGCCAGCAGTTTATTGGGGACTAGCGGTAACAATGAGCAGTTCTTC. This sequence encodes CASSLLGTSGNNEQFF.

The V gene is TRBV13, the J gene TRBJ2-1, with D unresolved. The V and J ends lost 3 bases and 10 bases respectively, with 10 bases between them. The CDR3 runs to 12 residues. CDR1 PRHDT and CDR2 FYEKMQ come from the germline V gene (reference sequence). CDR3 bases: TGTGCCAGCAGCTTGTTGAGCCGAGAGCAGTTCTTC. Translation gives CASSLLSREQFF.

CDR3 in amino acids: CASSSLAGGPWSQYF. The CDR3 bases are TGTGCCAGCAGCTCACTAGCGGGAGGTCCTTGGTCGCAGTACTTC. V is TRBV7-9 and J is TRBJ2-7; 12 bases agree with TRBD2. The CDR3 totals 15 residues. The ends lost 4 bases at V and 9 bases at J; junction bases unmatched: 10. Germline CDR1 is SEHNR and CDR2 is FQNEAQ (reference sequence).

A remark on this clonotype: A much larger clone differs by one base, so this may be a read error. The chain has TRBV29-1 and TRBJ2-1, with unresolved D. CDR3 length: 16 residues. The germline gives CDR1 SQVTM, CDR2 ANQGSEA. CDR3 amino acids: CGVLISQTGSYNEQFF. CDR3 DNA: TGCGGCGTTTTGATCTCGCAGACGGGCTCCTACAATGAGCAGTTCTTC.